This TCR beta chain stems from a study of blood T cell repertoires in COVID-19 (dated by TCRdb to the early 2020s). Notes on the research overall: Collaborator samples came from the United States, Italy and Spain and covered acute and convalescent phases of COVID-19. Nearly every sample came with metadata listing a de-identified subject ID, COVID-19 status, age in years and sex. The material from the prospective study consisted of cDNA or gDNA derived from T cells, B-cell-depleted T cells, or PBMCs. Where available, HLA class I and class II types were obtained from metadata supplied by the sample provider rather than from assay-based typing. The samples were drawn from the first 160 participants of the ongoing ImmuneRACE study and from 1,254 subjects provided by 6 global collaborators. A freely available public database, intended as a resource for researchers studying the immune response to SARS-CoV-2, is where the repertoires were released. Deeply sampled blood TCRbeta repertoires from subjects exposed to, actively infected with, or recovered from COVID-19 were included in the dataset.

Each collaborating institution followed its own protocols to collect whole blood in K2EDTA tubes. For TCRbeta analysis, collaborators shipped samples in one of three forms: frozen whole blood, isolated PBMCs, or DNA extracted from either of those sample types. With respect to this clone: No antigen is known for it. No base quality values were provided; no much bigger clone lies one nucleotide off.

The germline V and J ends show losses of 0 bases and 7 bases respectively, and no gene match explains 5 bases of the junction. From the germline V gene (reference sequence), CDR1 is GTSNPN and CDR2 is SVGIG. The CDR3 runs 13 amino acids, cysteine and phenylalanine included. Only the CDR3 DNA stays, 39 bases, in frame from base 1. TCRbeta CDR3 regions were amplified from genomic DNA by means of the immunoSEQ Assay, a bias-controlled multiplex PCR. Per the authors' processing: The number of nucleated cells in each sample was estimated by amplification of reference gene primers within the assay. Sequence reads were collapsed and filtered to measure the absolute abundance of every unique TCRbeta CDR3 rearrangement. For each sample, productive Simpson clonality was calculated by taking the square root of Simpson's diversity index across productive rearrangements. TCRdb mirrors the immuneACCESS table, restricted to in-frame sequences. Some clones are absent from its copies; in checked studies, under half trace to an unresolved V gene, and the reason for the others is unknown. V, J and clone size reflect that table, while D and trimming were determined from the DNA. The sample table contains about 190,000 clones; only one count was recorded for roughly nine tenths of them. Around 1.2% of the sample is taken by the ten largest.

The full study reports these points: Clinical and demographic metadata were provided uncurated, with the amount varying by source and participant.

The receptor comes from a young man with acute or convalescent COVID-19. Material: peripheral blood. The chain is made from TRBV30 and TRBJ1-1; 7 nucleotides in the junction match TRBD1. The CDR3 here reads CAWSVQGFGEAFF. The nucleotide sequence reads TGTGCCTGGAGTGTACAGGGGTTCGGTGAAGCTTTCTTT. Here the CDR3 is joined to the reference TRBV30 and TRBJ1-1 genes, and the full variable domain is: SQTIHQWPATLVQPVGSPLSLECTVEGTSNPNLYWYRQAAGRGLQLLFYSVGIGQISSEVPQNLSASRPQDRQFILSSKKLLLSDSGFYLCAWSVQGFGEAFFGQGTRLTVV.